These T cell receptor beta chains were read from a single sample in a study of blood T cell repertoires in COVID-19. TCRdb keeps only in-frame clones here, not all; method: immunoSEQ multiplex PCR. The sample has roughly 330,000 clones; 85% to 90% are singletons. Material for sequencing was PBMCs or T cells enriched from blood (not recorded which). All receptors come from a woman under 30 who had recovered from COVID-19. Each CDR3 is given with its conserved first and last residue.

v_call: TRBV9
j_call: TRBJ2-6
cdr3_aa: CASSVDRTRGSGANVLTF

v_call: TRBV2
j_call: TRBJ1-1
cdr3_aa: CASTPQGAEAFF

v_call: TRBV5-8
j_call: TRBJ2-7
cdr3_aa: CASSPGVTIYEQYF

v_call: TRBV28
j_call: TRBJ2-1
cdr3_aa: CASATSGVYNEQFF

v_call: TRBV30
j_call: TRBJ1-6
cdr3_aa: CAWTIRSSYNSPLHF

v_call: TRBV6-1
j_call: TRBJ1-3
cdr3_aa: CASSEGSGGYTIYF

v_call: TRBV30
j_call: TRBJ2-1
cdr3_aa: CAWSVRVGRGDYNEQFF

v_call: TRBV5-4
j_call: TRBJ2-7
cdr3_aa: CASSSDGEPGGQYF

v_call: TRBV2
j_call: TRBJ2-1
cdr3_aa: CASLWTSGDHEQFF

v_call: TRBV6-5
j_call: TRBJ2-2
cdr3_aa: CASSYGGDTGELFF

v_call: TRBV28
j_call: TRBJ1-3
cdr3_aa: CASSPGGVTGNTIYF

v_call: TRBV5-4
j_call: TRBJ1-2
cdr3_aa: CASSLSGQNYGYTF

v_call: TRBV7-9
j_call: TRBJ2-5
cdr3_aa: CASSLWTGGVGETQYF

v_call: TRBV5-1
j_call: TRBJ2-1
cdr3_aa: CASSLATGGGSYNEQFF